These 11 T cell receptor beta chains were all obtained from the same sample, sequenced in a study of T cells in Graves' hyperthyroidism and ophthalmopathy. Amplified regions were TCR beta CDR3 sequences from RNA transcripts. When the TCR CDR3 underwent first-round RT-PCR, the HTBI primer set was used. MiXCR was run by TCRdb on the multiplex PCR reads, yielding one entry per CDR3 protein. Here the sample spans about 640,000 distinct CDR3 sequences, approximately 14% being singletons. The source material was blood. These receptors were collected from a woman in her 50s with Graves' ophthalmopathy.

This clonotype was counted only a few times. V and J are TRBV6-2 or TRBV6-3 and TRBJ2-1; 11 bases align to TRBD2. The CDR3 covers 16 residues. With 2 bases clipped from V and 9 bases from J, the junction kept 9 bases outside the gene matches. Germline V lookup: CDR1 MNHEY, CDR2 SVGEGT. This CDR3 is CASSYPRLAGIIEQFF. The CDR3 DNA reads TGTGCCAGCAGTTACCCCCGACTAGCGGGAATCATTGAGCAGTTCTTC.

This clonotype was observed many times. J is TRBJ1-4 and V is TRBV5-1; TRBD1 matches 8 bases. This CDR3 is 15 amino acids long. Germline assignment: CDR1 SGHRS and CDR2 YFSETQ. J was trimmed by 6 bases and V by 2 bases; bases with no gene match: 6. This CDR3 reads CASSLQTGADEKLFF. The DNA of the CDR3 is TGCGCCAGCAGCTTACAGACAGGGGCAGATGAAAAACTGTTTTTT.

This clonotype was counted many times. V is TRBV6-1 and J is TRBJ2-3; 7 bases are shared with TRBD2. Germline V CDR1 and CDR2: MNHNS, SASEGT. The CDR3 has 16 residues. V was pared by 5 bases and J by 0 bases, with 8 bases of the junction left unmatched. The CDR3 loop is CASSPKRGSSTDTQYF. The CDR3 bases are TGTGCCAGCAGTCCCAAGCGGGGATCTAGCACAGATACGCAGTATTTT.

The chain joins TRBV20-1 to TRBJ1-2; weak D call: TRBD1 (5 bases). This CDR3 region has 14 residues. Trimming cost V 0 bases and J 2 bases, with 10 bases left between them. The V gene's germline CDR1 is DFQATT and CDR2 SNEGSKA (reference sequence). The CDR3 here is CSARDLWGNYGYTF. In DNA, the CDR3 is TGCAGTGCTAGAGATTTGTGGGGGAACTATGGCTACACCTTC.

The genes are TRBV15 and TRBJ2-7; D call uncertain. The CDR3 runs to 12 residues. Germline V gene data show CDR1 as LNHNV and CDR2 as YYDKDF (reference sequence). Trimming pared 3 bases from V and 6 bases from J, leaving 9 bases between. CDR3 region: CATSSSVSEQYF. The CDR3 region has the DNA TGTGCCACCAGCAGCTCCGTTTCCGAGCAGTACTTC.

This clonotype was seen repeatedly, ten times or more. This chain connects TRBV28 to TRBJ2-1, with D unclear. CDR3 length: 11 residues. V was pared by 5 bases and J by 8 bases, with 7 bases between. Germline V gene data show CDR1 as MDHEN and CDR2 as SYDVKM. The CDR3 nucleotides read TGTGCCAGCAGTCCCCTTTATGAGCAGTTCTTC. This encodes CASSPLYEQFF.

The chain employs TRBV9 and TRBJ1-2, with D possibly TRBD1 on 5 matching bases. The V end was cut by 3 bases, the J end by 5 bases, with 20 bases between. This CDR3 is built from 16 residues. CDR1 is SGDLS, CDR2 YYNGEE, per germline. CDR3 loop: CASSGSGGASHYGYTF. CDR3 DNA: TGTGCCAGCAGCGGATCCGGAGGGGCATCCCATTATGGCTACACCTTC.

This clonotype was seen repeatedly, ten times or more. The J gene is TRBJ1-1, the V gene TRBV7-3; D call uncertain. The germline gives CDR1 SGHTA, CDR2 FQGTGA. V shed 5 bases and J shed 7 bases, with 14 bases lying between them. The CDR3 sequence is 13 residues long. CDR3: CASSLDTNREAFF. Here the CDR3 DNA reads TGTGCCAGCAGCCTAGACACAAATCGTGAAGCTTTCTTT. The variable domain in full, completed from reference TRBV7-3 and TRBJ1-1, reads GAGVSQTPSNKVTEKGKYVELRCDPISGHTALYWYRQSLGQGPEFLIYFQGTGAADDSGLPNDRFFAVRPEGSVSTLKIQRTERGDSAVYLCASSLDTNREAFFGQGTRLTVV.

V and J are TRBV20-1 and TRBJ2-1; D unresolved. CDR1 DFQATT and CDR2 SNEGSKA come from the germline V gene (reference sequence). The V and J ends lost 6 bases and 2 bases respectively, with 20 bases between them. The CDR3 extends over 16 amino acids. Written as DNA, the CDR3 is TGCAGTGCCCACAAGGTTCCGAGGCCGACCTACAATGAGCAGTTCTTC. Translating it yields CSAHKVPRPTYNEQFF.

At least ten counts were recorded for this clonotype. An end of the junction does not agree with germline; a read error may underlie this. The chain is built from TRBV7-7 and TRBJ2-1; D remains unclear. Per germline, CDR1 SSHAT and CDR2 FNYEAQ (reference sequence). The CDR3 consists of 13 residues. This chain's CDR3 is CASSLDKFNEQFF. Here the CDR3 DNA reads TGTGCTAGCAGCCTAGACAAGTTCAATGAGCAGTTCTTC.

This clonotype has at least ten counts. The genes are TRBV20-1 and TRBJ2-5; possibly TRBD2 for D (6 bases). CDR3 length equals 12 residues. Germline CDR1 is DFQATT and CDR2 is SNEGSKA (reference sequence). V lost 5 bases and J 7 bases, leaving 14 bases between the germline ends. CDR3 DNA: TGCAGTGCTTCGGGACTCACGGGGACCCAGTACTTC. Protein sequence: CSASGLTGTQYF.